This T cell receptor (beta chain) originates from a study of T-cell reconstitution after alpha-beta-depleted transplantation in children. Study-level findings and limits: As was reported, about two months after transplant, alpha-beta T cells came from several hundred expanded graft clones.

To note about this clonotype: Its antigen remains unknown.

V lost 0 bases to trimming and J lost 0 bases, with 10 bases between them. This CDR3 is built from 15 residues. Per germline, CDR1 SGHRS and CDR2 YFSETQ. Researchers prepared the TCRbeta library using unique molecular identifiers, the study reports. TCRdb re-analysed the PCR reads in MiXCR, keeping a single row per CDR3 protein. This table holds 600,000 to 800,000 distinct CDR3 sequences, around 13% found once. This receptor was identified in a girl aged 2-15 years with congenital amegakaryocytic thrombocytopenia, due to receive a stem cell transplant. Sequencing was performed on PBMCs, taken before TCRalphabeta/CD19-depleted stem cell transplant. The rearrangement uses TRBV5-1 and TRBJ2-7; D ambiguous. Written as DNA, the CDR3 is TGCGCCAGCAGCTTGGCTCTACCTACCTCCTACGAGCAGTACTTC. Amino acids: CASSLALPTSYEQYF.